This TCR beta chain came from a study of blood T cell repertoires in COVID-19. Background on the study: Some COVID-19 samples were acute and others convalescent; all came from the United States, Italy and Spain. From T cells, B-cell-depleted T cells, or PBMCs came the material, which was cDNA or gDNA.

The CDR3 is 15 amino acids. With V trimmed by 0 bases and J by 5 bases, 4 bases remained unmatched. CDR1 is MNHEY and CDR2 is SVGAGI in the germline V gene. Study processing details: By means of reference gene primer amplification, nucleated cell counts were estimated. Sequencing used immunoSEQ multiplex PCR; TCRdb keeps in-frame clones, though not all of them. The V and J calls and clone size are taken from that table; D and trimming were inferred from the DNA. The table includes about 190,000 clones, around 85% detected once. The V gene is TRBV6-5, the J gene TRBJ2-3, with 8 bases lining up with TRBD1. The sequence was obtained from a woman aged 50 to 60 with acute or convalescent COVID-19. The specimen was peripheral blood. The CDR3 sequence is CASSYSDRAGDTQYF. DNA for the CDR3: TGTGCCAGCAGTTACTCGGACAGGGCGGGAGATACGCAGTATTTT.